This T cell receptor (beta chain) came from a study of cytomegalovirus exposure and HLA in healthy donors. Primers: 60 Vbeta forward and 13 Jbeta reverse. As handled by the study authors: Later, an analysis found some 80 million unique TCR beta chains, and about 10 million of these were shared. The protocol was immunoSEQ multiplex PCR, while the TCRdb copy is restricted to in-frame clones and leaves out a portion. V and J calls and clone size are those listed in that table; D and trimming were worked out from the DNA. The sample comprises some 170,000 clones, roughly four fifths of which are singletons, and about 2% rests with the top ten. The CDR3 spans 14 residues. Germline values: CDR1 SGHTA, CDR2 FQGNSA. J lost 7 bases, V lost 4 bases, and 7 bases had no gene match. Study-wide results and caveats: Prior analysis indicated that the majority of TCR beta V segments exhibited productivity approximately 87% or approximately 30% of the time. Presence/absence analysis assumed near-uniform sequencing depth across donors.

As regards this clone: What it binds is unknown.

This chain connects TRBV7-2 to TRBJ1-5; TRBD1 matches at 7 bases. Sequenced material: PBMCs. The receptor was isolated from a woman in her twenties or thirties in good health and CMV-seronegative. The CDR3 nucleotides read TGTGCCAGCAGCTCCCGACAGGGACAACAGCCCCAGCATTTT. This translates into CASSSRQGQQPQHF.